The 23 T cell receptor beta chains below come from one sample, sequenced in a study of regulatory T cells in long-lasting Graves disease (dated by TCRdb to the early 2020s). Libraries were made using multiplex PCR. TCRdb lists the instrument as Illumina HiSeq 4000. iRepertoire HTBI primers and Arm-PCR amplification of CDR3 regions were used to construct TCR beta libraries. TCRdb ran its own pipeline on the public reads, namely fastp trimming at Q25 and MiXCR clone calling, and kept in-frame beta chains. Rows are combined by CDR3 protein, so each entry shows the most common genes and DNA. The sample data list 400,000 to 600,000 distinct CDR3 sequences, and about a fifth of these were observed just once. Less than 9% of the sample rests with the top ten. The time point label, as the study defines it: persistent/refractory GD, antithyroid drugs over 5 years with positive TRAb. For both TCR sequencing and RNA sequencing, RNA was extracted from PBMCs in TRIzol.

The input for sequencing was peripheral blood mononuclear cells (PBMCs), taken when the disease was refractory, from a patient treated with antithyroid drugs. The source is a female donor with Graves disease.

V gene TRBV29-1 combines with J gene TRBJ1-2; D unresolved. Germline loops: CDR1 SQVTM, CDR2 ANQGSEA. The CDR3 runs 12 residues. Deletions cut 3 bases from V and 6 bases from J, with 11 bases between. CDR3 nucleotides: TGCAGCGTTGAGAGTCTCGGGGATGGCTACACCTTC. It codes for CSVESLGDGYTF.

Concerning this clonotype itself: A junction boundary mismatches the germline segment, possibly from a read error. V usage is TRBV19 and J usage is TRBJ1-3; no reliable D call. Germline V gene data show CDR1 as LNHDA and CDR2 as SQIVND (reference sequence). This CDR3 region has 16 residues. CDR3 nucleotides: TGTGCCGGTAGTATAGGAGGTTCGAGCTCTGGAAACACCATATATTTT. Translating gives CAGSIGGSSSGNTIYF.

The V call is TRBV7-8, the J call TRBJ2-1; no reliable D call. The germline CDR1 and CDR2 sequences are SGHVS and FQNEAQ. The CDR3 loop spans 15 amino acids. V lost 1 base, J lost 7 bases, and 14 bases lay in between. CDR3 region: CASSLGVLPQNEQFF. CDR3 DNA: TGTGCCAGCAGCTTAGGGGTGCTACCACAGAATGAGCAGTTCTTC.

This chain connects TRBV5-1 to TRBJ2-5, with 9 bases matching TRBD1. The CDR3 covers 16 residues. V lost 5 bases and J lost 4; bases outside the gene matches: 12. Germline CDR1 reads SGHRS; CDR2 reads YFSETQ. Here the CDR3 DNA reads TGCGCCAGCAGAACGGGACAGGGCCCGGGCGGAGAGACCCAGTACTTC. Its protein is CASRTGQGPGGETQYF.

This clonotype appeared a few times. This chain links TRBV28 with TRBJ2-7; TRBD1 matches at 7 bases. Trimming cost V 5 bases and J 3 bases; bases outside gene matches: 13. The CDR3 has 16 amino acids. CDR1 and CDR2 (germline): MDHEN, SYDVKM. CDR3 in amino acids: CASSAGTVSYFYEQYF. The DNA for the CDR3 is TGTGCCAGCAGTGCCGGGACAGTCTCTTATTTCTACGAGCAGTACTTC.

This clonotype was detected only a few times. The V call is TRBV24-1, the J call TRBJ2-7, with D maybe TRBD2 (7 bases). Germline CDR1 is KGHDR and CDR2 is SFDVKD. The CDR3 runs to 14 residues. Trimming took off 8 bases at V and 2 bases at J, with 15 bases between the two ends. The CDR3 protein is CATTGGRGTYEQYF. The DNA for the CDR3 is TGTGCCACCACCGGGGGGCGAGGGACCTACGAGCAGTACTTC.

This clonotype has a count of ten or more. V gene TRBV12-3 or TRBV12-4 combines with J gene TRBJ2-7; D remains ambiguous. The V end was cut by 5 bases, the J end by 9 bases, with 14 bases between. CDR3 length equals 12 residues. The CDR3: CASSQPDGRQYF. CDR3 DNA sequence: TGTGCCAGCAGTCAGCCAGATGGAAGGCAGTACTTC.

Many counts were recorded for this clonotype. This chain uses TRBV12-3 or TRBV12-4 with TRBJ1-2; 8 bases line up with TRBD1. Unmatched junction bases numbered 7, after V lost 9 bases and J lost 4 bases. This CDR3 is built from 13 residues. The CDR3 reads CASRQGISYGYTF. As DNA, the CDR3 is TGTGCCAGTAGACAGGGGATTTCCTATGGCTACACCTTC.

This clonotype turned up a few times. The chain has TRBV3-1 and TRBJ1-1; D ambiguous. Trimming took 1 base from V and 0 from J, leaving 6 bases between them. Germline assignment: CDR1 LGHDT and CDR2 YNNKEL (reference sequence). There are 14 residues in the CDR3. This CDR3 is CASSQGRMNTEAFF. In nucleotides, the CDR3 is TGTGCCAGCAGCCAAGGACGGATGAACACTGAAGCTTTCTTT. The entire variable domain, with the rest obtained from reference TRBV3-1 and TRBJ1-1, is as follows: DTAVSQTPKYLVTQMGNDKSIKCEQNLGHDTMYWYKQDSKKFLKIMFSYNNKELIINETVPNRFSPKSPDKAHLNLHINSLELGDSAVYFCASSQGRMNTEAFFGQGTRLTVV.

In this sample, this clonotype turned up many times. CDR3 loop: CASSAYGRRGLGEQYF. In nucleotides, the CDR3 is TGTGCCAGCAGTGCTTACGGGCGCAGGGGACTGGGTGAGCAGTACTTC. V and J are TRBV6-1 and TRBJ2-7; D tentatively reads TRBD1 or TRBD2 (6 bases each). The CDR3 has 16 residues. Germline values: CDR1 MNHNS, CDR2 SASEGT. Trimming removed 4 bases at V and 7 bases at J, with 23 bases between.

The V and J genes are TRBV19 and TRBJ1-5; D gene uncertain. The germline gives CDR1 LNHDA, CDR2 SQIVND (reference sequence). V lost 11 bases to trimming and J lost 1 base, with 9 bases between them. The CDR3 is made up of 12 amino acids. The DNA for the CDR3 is TGTGCCGCTCGGGGAAGCAATCAGCCCCAGCATTTT. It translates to CAARGSNQPQHF. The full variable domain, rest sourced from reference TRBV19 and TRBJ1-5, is DGGITQSPKYLFRKEGQNVTLSCEQNLNHDAMYWYRQDPGQGLRLIYYSQIVNDFQKGDIAEGYSVSREKKESFPLTVTSAQKNPTAFYLCAARGSNQPQHFGDGTRLSIL.

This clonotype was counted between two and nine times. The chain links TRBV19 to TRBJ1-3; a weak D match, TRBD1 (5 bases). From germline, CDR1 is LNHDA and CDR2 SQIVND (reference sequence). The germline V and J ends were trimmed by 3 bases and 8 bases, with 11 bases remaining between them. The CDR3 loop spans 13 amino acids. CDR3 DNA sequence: TGTGCCAGTAGTATGGGACGCACGGACACCATATATTTT. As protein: CASSMGRTDTIYF.

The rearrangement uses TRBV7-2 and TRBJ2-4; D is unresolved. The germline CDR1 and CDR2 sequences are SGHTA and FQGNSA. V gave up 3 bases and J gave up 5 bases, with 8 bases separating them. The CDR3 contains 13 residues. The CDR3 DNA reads TGTGCCAGCAGCTTTGACCAGGAAAACATTCAGTACTTC. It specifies CASSFDQENIQYF. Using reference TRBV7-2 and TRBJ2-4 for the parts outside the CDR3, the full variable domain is GAGVSQSPSNKVTEKGKDVELRCDPISGHTALYWYRQSLGQGLEFLIYFQGNSAPDKSGLPSDRFSAERTGGSVSTLTIQRTQQEDSAVYLCASSFDQENIQYFGAGTRLSVL.

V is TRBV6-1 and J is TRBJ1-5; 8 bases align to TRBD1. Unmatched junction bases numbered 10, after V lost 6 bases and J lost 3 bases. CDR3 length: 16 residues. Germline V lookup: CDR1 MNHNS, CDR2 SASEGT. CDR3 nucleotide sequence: TGTGCCAGCAGATCTCGGACAGGGTGGGACAATCAGCCCCAGCATTTT. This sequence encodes CASRSRTGWDNQPQHF.

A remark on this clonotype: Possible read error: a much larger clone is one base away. The CDR3: CASSYSSGAEALF. The CDR3 nucleotides are TGTGCCAGCAGTTACTCGTCCGGGGCGGAAGCTCTCTTT. The chain is built from TRBV6-5 and TRBJ1-1; the D gene is possibly TRBD1 (5 bases). Germline V gives CDR1 MNHEY, CDR2 SVGAGI. The CDR3 contains 13 residues.

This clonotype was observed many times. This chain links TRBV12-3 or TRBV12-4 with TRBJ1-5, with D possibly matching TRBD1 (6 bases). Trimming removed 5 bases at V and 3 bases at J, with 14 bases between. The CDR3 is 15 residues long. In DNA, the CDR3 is TGTGCCAGCAGTATAACAGGGCTGAACAATCAGCCCCAGCATTTT. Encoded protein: CASSITGLNNQPQHF.

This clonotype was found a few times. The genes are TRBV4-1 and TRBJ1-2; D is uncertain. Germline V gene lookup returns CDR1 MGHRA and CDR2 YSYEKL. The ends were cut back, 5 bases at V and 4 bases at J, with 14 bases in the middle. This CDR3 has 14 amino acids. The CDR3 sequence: CASSTPGSFYGYTF. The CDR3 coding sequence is TGCGCCAGCAGCACACCGGGATCCTTCTATGGCTACACCTTC.

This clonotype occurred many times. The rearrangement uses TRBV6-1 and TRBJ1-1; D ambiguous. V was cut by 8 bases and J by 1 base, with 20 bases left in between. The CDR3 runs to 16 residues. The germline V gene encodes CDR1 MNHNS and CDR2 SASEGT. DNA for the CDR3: TGTGCCAGCGTTGGAGGAAAGGGTGTAGGGAACACTGAAGCTTTCTTT. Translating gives CASVGGKGVGNTEAFF.

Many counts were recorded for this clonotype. The CDR3 is CASSALAGPYEQYF. CDR3 coding DNA: TGTGCCAGCAGTGCACTAGCGGGACCCTACGAGCAGTACTTC. This chain connects TRBV28 to TRBJ2-7, with TRBD2 matching 10 bases. CDR1 and CDR2 (germline): MDHEN, SYDVKM. The CDR3 sequence is 14 residues long. V lost 5 bases and J lost 2; bases outside the gene matches: 3.

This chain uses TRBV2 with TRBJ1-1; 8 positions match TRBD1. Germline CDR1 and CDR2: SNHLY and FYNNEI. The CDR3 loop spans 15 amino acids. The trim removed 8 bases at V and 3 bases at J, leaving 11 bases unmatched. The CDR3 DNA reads TGTGCCAGCGGACCCGGACAGGGATGGGACACTGAAGCTTTCTTT. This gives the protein CASGPGQGWDTEAFF. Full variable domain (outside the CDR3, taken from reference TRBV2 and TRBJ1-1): EPEVTQTPSHQVTQMGQEVILRCVPISNHLYFYWYRQILGQKVEFLVSFYNNEISEKSEIFDDQFSVERPDGSNFTLKIRSTKLEDSAMYFCASGPGQGWDTEAFFGQGTRLTVV.

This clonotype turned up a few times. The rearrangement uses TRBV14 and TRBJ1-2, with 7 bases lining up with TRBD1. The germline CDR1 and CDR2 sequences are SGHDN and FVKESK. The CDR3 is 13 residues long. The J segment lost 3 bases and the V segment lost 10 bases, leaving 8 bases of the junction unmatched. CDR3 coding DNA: TGTGCCACTGATACCGGGACAGACTATGGCTACACCTTC. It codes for CATDTGTDYGYTF.

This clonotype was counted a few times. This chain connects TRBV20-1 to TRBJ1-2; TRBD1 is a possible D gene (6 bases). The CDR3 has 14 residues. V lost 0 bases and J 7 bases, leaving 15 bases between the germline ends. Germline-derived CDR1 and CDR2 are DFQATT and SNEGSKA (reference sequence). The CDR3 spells CSARDFRGEGGYTF. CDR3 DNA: TGCAGTGCTAGAGATTTCAGGGGAGAGGGTGGCTACACCTTC.

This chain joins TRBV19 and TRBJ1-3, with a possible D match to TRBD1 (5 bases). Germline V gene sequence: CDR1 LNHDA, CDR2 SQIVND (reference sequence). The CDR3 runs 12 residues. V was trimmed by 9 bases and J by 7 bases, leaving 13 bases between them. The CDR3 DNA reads TGTGCCAGCGGGACGATCGGGAACACCATATATTTT. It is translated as CASGTIGNTIYF. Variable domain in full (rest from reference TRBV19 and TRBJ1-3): DGGITQSPKYLFRKEGQNVTLSCEQNLNHDAMYWYRQDPGQGLRLIYYSQIVNDFQKGDIAEGYSVSREKKESFPLTVTSAQKNPTAFYLCASGTIGNTIYFGEGSWLTVV.